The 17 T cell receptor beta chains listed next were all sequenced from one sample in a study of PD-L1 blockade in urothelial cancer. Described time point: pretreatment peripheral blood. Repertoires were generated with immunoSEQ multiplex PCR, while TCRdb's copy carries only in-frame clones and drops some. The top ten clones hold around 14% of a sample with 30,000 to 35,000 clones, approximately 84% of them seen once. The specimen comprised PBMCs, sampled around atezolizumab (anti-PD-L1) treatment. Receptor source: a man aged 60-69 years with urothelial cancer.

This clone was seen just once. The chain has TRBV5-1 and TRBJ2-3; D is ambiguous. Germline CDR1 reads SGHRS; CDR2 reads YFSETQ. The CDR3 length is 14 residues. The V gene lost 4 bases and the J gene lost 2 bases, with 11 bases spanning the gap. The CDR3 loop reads CASSQVKVTDTQYF. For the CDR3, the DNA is TGCGCCAGCAGCCAGGTCAAGGTCACAGATACGCAGTATTTT. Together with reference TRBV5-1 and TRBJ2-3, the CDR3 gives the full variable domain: KAGVTQTPRYLIKTRGQQVTLSCSPISGHRSVSWYQQTPGQGLQFLFEYFSETQRNKGNFPGRFSGRQFSNSRSEMNVSTLELGDSALYLCASSQVKVTDTQYFGPGTRLTVL.

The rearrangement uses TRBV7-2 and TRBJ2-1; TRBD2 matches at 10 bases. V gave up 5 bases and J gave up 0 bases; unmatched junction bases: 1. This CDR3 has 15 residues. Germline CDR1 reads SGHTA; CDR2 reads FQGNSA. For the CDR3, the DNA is TGTGCCAGCAGCCCTAGCGGGAGCTCCTACAATGAGCAGTTCTTC. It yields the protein CASSPSGSSYNEQFF.

CDR3 sequence: CATAARGTGELFF. CDR3 DNA: TGTGCCACCGCCGCTCGGGGCACCGGGGAGCTGTTTTTT. The chain carries TRBV15 and TRBJ2-2; a possible D gene is TRBD2 (5 bases). Germline values: CDR1 LNHNV, CDR2 YYDKDF (reference sequence). The V end lost 8 bases, the J end lost 4 bases, and 11 bases lay between the germline ends. The CDR3 contains 13 residues.

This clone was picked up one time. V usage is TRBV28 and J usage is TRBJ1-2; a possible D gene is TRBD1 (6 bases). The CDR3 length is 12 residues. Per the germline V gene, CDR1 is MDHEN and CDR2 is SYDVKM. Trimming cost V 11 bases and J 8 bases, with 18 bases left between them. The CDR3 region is CAGSRGTIGYTF. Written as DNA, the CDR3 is TGTGCCGGATCCAGGGGAACTATCGGCTACACCTTC.

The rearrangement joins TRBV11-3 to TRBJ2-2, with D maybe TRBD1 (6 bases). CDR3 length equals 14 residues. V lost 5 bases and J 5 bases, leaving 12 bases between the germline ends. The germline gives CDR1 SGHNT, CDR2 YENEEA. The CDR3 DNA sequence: TGTGCCAGCAGCCCACAGGGAACAACCGGGGAGCTGTTTTTT. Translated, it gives CASSPQGTTGELFF.

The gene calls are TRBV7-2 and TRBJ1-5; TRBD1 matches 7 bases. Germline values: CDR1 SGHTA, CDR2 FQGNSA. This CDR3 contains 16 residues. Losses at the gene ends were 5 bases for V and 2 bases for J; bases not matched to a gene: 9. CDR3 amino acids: CASSPPTGDGNQPQHF. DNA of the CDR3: TGTGCCAGCAGCCCACCTACAGGGGATGGCAATCAGCCCCAGCATTTT.

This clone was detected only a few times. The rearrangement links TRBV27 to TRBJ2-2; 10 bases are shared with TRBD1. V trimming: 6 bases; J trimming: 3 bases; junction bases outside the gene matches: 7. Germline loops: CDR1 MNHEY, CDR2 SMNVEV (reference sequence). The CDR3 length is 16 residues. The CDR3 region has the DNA TGTGCCAGCAGCCGTGGGGGACAGGGGTACACCGGGGAGCTGTTTTTT. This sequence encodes CASSRGGQGYTGELFF.

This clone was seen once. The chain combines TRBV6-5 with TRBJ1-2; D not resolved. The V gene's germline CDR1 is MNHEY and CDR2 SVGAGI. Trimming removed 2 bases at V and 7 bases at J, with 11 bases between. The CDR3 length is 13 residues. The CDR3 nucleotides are TGTGCCAGCAGTTACATGCGTGAGGGTGGCTACACCTTC. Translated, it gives CASSYMREGGYTF.

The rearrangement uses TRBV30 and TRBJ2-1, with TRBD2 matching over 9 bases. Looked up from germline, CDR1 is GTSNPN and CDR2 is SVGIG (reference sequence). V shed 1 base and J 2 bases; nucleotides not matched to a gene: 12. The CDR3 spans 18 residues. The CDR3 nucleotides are TGTGCCTGGAGTGGAGGGCTAGCGGGAAGAGGGACCTACAATGAGCAGTTCTTC. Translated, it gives CAWSGGLAGRGTYNEQFF.

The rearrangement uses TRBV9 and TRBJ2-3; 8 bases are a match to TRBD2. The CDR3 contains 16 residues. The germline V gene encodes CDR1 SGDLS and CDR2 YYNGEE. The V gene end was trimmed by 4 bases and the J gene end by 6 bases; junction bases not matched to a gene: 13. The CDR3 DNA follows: TGTGCCAGCAGCCCTTGGGGCGGGGCGGGAGGTGATACGCAGTATTTT. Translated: CASSPWGGAGGDTQYF.

The CDR3 nucleotides are TGTGCCAGCAGACAGGACTCTGGGGCCAACGTCCTGACTTTC. Its translation: CASRQDSGANVLTF. This sequence joins TRBV6-4 and TRBJ2-6; D is perhaps TRBD1 (5 bases). V was cut by 6 bases and J by 0 bases, with 6 bases left in between. CDR1 and CDR2 from the germline V gene are MRHNA and SNTAGT. CDR3 length: 14 amino acids.

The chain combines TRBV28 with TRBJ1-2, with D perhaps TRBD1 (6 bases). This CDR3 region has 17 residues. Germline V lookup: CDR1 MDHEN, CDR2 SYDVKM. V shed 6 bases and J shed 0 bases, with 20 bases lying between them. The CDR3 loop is CASSPYRLDSSNYGYTF. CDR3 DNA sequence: TGTGCCAGCAGCCCGTACCGATTGGACAGTTCTAACTATGGCTACACCTTC.

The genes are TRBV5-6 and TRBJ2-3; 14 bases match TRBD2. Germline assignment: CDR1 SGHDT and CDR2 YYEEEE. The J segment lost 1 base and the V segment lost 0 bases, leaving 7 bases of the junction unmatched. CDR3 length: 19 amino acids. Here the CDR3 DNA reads TGTGCCAGCAGCTTGGTTCCCGGGACTAGCGGGAGTCGCACAGATACGCAGTATTTT. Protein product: CASSLVPGTSGSRTDTQYF. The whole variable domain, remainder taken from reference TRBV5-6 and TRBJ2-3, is DAGVTQSPTHLIKTRGQQVTLRCSPKSGHDTVSWYQQALGQGPQFIFQYYEEEERQRGNFPDRFSGHQFPNYSSELNVNALLLGDSALYLCASSLVPGTSGSRTDTQYFGPGTRLTVL.

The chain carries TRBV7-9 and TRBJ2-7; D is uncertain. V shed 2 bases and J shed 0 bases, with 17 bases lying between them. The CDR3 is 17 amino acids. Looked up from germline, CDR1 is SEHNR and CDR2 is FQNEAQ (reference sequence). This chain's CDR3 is CASSLNPLTINSYEQYF. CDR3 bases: TGTGCCAGCAGCTTAAATCCCCTGACAATCAACTCCTACGAGCAGTACTTC.

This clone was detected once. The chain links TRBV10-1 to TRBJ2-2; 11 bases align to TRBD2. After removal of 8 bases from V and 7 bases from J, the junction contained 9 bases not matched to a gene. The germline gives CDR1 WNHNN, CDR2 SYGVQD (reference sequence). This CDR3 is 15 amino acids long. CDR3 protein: CASGELAGVFGELFF. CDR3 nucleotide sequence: TGCGCCAGCGGCGAACTAGCGGGAGTTTTCGGGGAGCTGTTTTTT.

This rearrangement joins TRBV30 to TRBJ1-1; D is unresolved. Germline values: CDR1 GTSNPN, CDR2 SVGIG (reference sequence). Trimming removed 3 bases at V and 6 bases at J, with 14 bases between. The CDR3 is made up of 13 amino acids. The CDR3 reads CAWSRTRVPEAFF. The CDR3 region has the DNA TGTGCCTGGAGCCGGACGAGGGTTCCTGAAGCTTTCTTT.

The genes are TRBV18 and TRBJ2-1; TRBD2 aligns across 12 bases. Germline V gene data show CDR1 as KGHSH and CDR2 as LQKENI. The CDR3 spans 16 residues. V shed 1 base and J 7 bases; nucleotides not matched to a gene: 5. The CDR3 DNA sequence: TGTGCCAGCTCACCACGGCTAGCGGGAGGGTTTAATGAGCAGTTCTTC. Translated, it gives CASSPRLAGGFNEQFF.